This TCR beta chain was identified during a study of blood T cell repertoires in COVID-19 (dated by TCRdb to the early 2020s). Study-level background: The collaborator samples originated in the United States, Italy and Spain and spanned the acute and convalescent phases of COVID-19. The material from the prospective study consisted of cDNA or gDNA derived from T cells, B-cell-depleted T cells, or PBMCs. The dataset comprised deeply sampled blood TCRbeta repertoires from subjects exposed to, actively infected with, or recovered from COVID-19. A freely available public database, intended as a resource for researchers studying the immune response to SARS-CoV-2, is where the repertoires were released. The samples were drawn from two sources: the first 160 participants of the ongoing ImmuneRACE study, and 1,254 subjects contributed by 6 global collaborators. A de-identified subject ID, COVID-19 status, age in years and sex were almost always included in the sample metadata. Where available, HLA class I and class II types were obtained from metadata supplied by the sample provider rather than from assay-based typing.

This clone was found once. The specificity of this receptor is unknown. The record has no base qualities; no much larger clone is one base away. Whole blood was collected in K2EDTA tubes by collaborating institutions according to the institutions' own protocols. Collaborator samples were shipped for TCRbeta analysis as frozen whole blood, isolated PBMCs, or DNA extracted from either sample type. The immunoSEQ Assay, a bias-controlled multiplex PCR, was used to amplify TCRbeta CDR3 regions from genomic DNA. Per the original workflow: Within the assay, amplification of reference gene primers was used to estimate how many nucleated cells each sample contained. To quantify the absolute abundance of each unique TCRbeta CDR3 rearrangement, sequence reads were collapsed and filtered. Productive Simpson clonality was computed per sample as the square root of Simpson's diversity index over productive rearrangements. TCRdb obtained this table from immuneACCESS and retained in-frame rearrangements with V and J assigned. These tables miss some clones; where compared with another copy, unresolved V genes account for less than half of the shortfall, and the remainder is unexplained. Clone size and V and J calls were adopted from that table, with D and trimming inferred from the DNA. Across this sample there are tens of thousands of clones, with around 86% seen only once. Around 1.4% of the sample belongs to the ten largest clones.

What the work shows at the level of the full study, not this receptor alone: Clinical and demographic metadata were provided uncurated, with the amount varying by source and participant.

From its cysteine to its phenylalanine, the CDR3 spans 14 amino acids. Here the CDR3 DNA is all that survives: 42 bases in frame from base 1. Trimming removed 2 bases from V and 6 bases from J, leaving 14 bases between the germline ends. The germline V gene sets CDR1 to SGHTS and CDR2 to YDEGEE. The chain employs TRBV5-8 and TRBJ1-2; confidence is insufficient to name the D gene. Source material: peripheral blood. This receptor was identified in an older woman with acute or convalescent COVID-19. The sequenced DNA: TGTGCCAGCAGCTTCCGCGGGGAAAGCAATGGCTACACCTTC. It codes for CASSFRGESNGYTF.